This record covers a single T cell receptor beta chain. In the original processing: Estimation of nucleated cell counts was performed using reference gene primer amplification. Sequencing used immunoSEQ multiplex PCR; TCRdb keeps in-frame clones, though not all of them. V and J calls and clone size come straight from that table; D and trimming were deduced from the DNA. Of about 47,000 clones in the sample, 80% to 85% were seen once. The record originates from a study of blood T cell repertoires in COVID-19. CDR1 is LNHDA, CDR2 SQIVND, per germline (reference sequence). V was pared by 5 bases and J by 8 bases, with 12 bases of the junction left unmatched. The CDR3 is 15 residues long.

The rearrangement links TRBV19 to TRBJ1-2; 9 bases match TRBD1. Sample: peripheral blood. The clonotype was recovered from a man aged 45 to 65 with acute or convalescent COVID-19. CDR3 in amino acids: CASSHSSGTGYGYTF. Written as DNA, the CDR3 is TGTGCCAGTAGTCACTCCTCCGGGACAGGGTACGGCTACACCTTC. The variable domain in full, with the rest retrieved from reference TRBV19 and TRBJ1-2, is DGGITQSPKYLFRKEGQNVTLSCEQNLNHDAMYWYRQDPGQGLRLIYYSQIVNDFQKGDIAEGYSVSREKKESFPLTVTSAQKNPTAFYLCASSHSSGTGYGYTFGSGTRLTVV.